Following are 6 T cell receptor beta chains from one sample sequenced in a study of neurological immune-mediated disorders. TCRdb independently ran MiXCR on the 5' RACE reads; one entry per CDR3 protein. The data hold 55,000 to 65,000 distinct CDR3 sequences, with roughly 3.5% observed a single time. The sample was PBMCs. The receptors shown here come from a woman in her 30s with multiple sclerosis.

This clonotype has more than one count but fewer than ten. V and J are TRBV20-1 and TRBJ2-3, with TRBD2 matching 11 bases. V gave up 0 bases and J gave up 3 bases; unmatched junction bases: 11. Germline CDR1 DFQATT, CDR2 SNEGSKA (reference sequence). This CDR3 is built from 18 residues. CDR3 sequence: CSARDVRLLAGVTDTQYF. CDR3 nucleotide sequence: TGCAGTGCTAGAGATGTTCGTTTACTAGCGGGGGTAACAGATACGCAGTATTTT.

In this sample, this clonotype turned up many times. The genes are TRBV20-1 and TRBJ2-1; 7 nucleotides match TRBD2. Germline V gene data show CDR1 as DFQATT and CDR2 as SNEGSKA (reference sequence). The length of the CDR3 is 15 residues. V shed 0 bases, J shed 8 bases, and the junction held 10 bases outside the gene matches. CDR3 sequence reads: CSARDRPAGYDEQFF. The CDR3 bases are TGCAGTGCTAGAGATCGCCCAGCGGGATATGATGAGCAGTTCTTC.

This clonotype was counted at least ten times. This chain links TRBV10-1 with TRBJ2-5; TRBD1 is a possible D gene (5 bases). The CDR3 contains 13 residues. Per the germline V gene, CDR1 is WNHNN and CDR2 is SYGVQD (reference sequence). V gave up 5 bases and J gave up 5 bases, with 12 bases separating them. The CDR3 nucleotides read TGCGCCAGCAGTCCAGGGATGCGGGAGACCCAGTACTTC. Protein: CASSPGMRETQYF.

This clonotype was detected many times. This sequence joins TRBV6-5 and TRBJ1-1; 8 bases are shared with TRBD1. V lost 6 bases to trimming and J lost 1 base; unmatched junction nucleotides: 4. In germline, CDR1 is MNHEY, CDR2 SVGAGI. This CDR3 has 14 residues. CDR3 loop: CASSFQGANTEAFF. CDR3 bases: TGTGCCAGCAGCTTCCAGGGGGCGAACACTGAAGCTTTCTTT.

This clonotype occurred many times. The chain is built from TRBV5-1 and TRBJ2-3; TRBD1 matches at 8 bases. This CDR3 contains 16 residues. Germline CDR1 is SGHRS and CDR2 is YFSETQ. The V gene end was trimmed by 1 base and the J gene end by 3 bases; junction bases not matched to a gene: 7. Here the CDR3 reads CASSLMGRGLTDTQYF. The CDR3 coding sequence is TGCGCCAGCAGCTTGATGGGCAGGGGGCTGACAGATACGCAGTATTTT.

This clonotype was seen at least ten times. This rearrangement joins TRBV6-5 to TRBJ1-1; TRBD1 matches 8 bases. The CDR3 has 17 residues. The V and J ends lost 0 bases and 4 bases, in that order; junction bases with no gene match: 10. CDR1 MNHEY and CDR2 SVGAGI come from the germline V gene. The CDR3 nucleotides read TGTGCCAGCAGTTACTCGAATCAGGGGGCGTTCGTCACTGAAGCTTTCTTT. It encodes CASSYSNQGAFVTEAFF.